Below, 9 T cell receptor beta chains from the same sample are listed, as sequenced in a study of shared clonotypes between healthy human individuals. The naive CD8 population came from CD45RO-negative cells selected for CCR7, without terminally differentiated effector memory CD45RA+ cells. Sequencing used immunoSEQ multiplex PCR; TCRdb keeps in-frame clones, though not all of them. The table has about 2.1 million clones, just over 90% seen once. Sequenced material: naive CD8+ T cells from PBMCs. Receptors originate from a man between 18 and 29 years old in good health. Some clones in this sample may be carry-over from other donors' samples.

This CDR3 is CASSHLGGMNTEAFF. The CDR3 DNA reads as TGTGCCAGCAGCCACCTGGGCGGAATGAACACTGAAGCTTTCTTT. The chain couples TRBV11-2 to TRBJ1-1; unclear D gene. Looked up from germline, CDR1 is SGHAT and CDR2 is FQNNGV. The CDR3 length is 15 residues. V was trimmed by 5 bases and J by 0 bases, leaving 13 bases between them.

J is TRBJ2-7 and V is TRBV5-1, with D perhaps TRBD2 (5 bases). Per the germline V gene, CDR1 is SGHRS and CDR2 is YFSETQ. V shed 0 bases and J shed 5 bases, with 12 bases lying between them. This CDR3 comprises 14 residues. CDR3 in DNA: TGCGCCAGCAGCTTGGGAGGGAGCAGCCACGAGCAGTACTTC. Its protein product is CASSLGGSSHEQYF.

The chain uses TRBV5-1 and TRBJ2-1; 8 positions match TRBD2. There are 16 residues in the CDR3. Per the germline V gene, CDR1 is SGHRS and CDR2 is YFSETQ. Unmatched junction bases numbered 7, after V lost 1 base and J lost 4 bases. CDR3 DNA sequence: TGCGCCAGCAGCTTGTCACTAGCGGACCGTTACAATGAGCAGTTCTTC. It specifies CASSLSLADRYNEQFF.

V gene TRBV15 combines with J gene TRBJ1-2; possible D gene TRBD1, 5 bases. Trimming took 7 bases from V and 0 from J, leaving 18 bases between them. The CDR3 totals 16 residues. Germline CDR1 and CDR2: LNHNV and YYDKDF (reference sequence). This CDR3 reads CATTQNGGGSNYGYTF. The CDR3 DNA is TGTGCCACCACCCAAAATGGTGGGGGATCTAACTATGGCTACACCTTC.

J is TRBJ1-1 and V is TRBV10-3; TRBD1 might be the D (5 bases). The V end lost 7 bases, the J end lost 9 bases, and 15 bases lay between the germline ends. Germline CDR1 and CDR2: ENHRY and SYGVKD. This CDR3 has 12 residues. The CDR3 loop is CAIKIGGRQAFF. CDR3 nucleotides: TGTGCCATCAAGATCGGGGGAAGGCAAGCTTTCTTT.

The chain joins TRBV29-1 to TRBJ1-2, with D maybe TRBD1 (6 bases). Looked up from germline, CDR1 is SQVTM and CDR2 is ANQGSEA. V dropped 2 bases and J dropped 0 bases, with 10 bases sitting between them. This CDR3 is built from 14 residues. CDR3 region: CSVETRQANYGYTF. DNA of the CDR3: TGCAGCGTTGAAACAAGACAGGCTAACTATGGCTACACCTTC.

J is TRBJ1-3 and V is TRBV6-6; 7 nucleotides line up with TRBD1. Losses at the gene ends were 8 bases for V and 3 bases for J; bases not matched to a gene: 10. The CDR3 has 15 residues. Germline values: CDR1 MNHNY, CDR2 SVGAGI (reference sequence). CDR3 nucleotides: TGTGCCAGCTCGCCGACAGGGATGATTGGAAACACCATATATTTT. Translated: CASSPTGMIGNTIYF.

The chain joins TRBV10-3 to TRBJ2-2, with D maybe TRBD1 (5 bases). V shed 0 bases and J shed 2 bases, with 10 bases lying between them. Germline CDR1 reads ENHRY; CDR2 reads SYGVKD. The CDR3 loop spans 16 amino acids. As DNA, the CDR3 is TGTGCCATCAGTGAGTCGCGGCAGGGTAACACCGGGGAGCTGTTTTTT. It encodes CAISESRQGNTGELFF.

The chain is built from TRBV27 and TRBJ2-1, with 7 bases matching TRBD1. There are 15 residues in the CDR3. Germline loops: CDR1 MNHEY, CDR2 SMNVEV (reference sequence). J lost 2 bases, V lost 2 bases, and 3 bases had no gene match. CDR3 DNA sequence: TGTGCCAGCAGTTTAATTGGGACAGCCTACAATGAGCAGTTCTTC. This gives the protein CASSLIGTAYNEQFF.